These T cell receptor beta chains were read from a single sample in a study of shared clonotypes between healthy human individuals. Generated by immunoSEQ multiplex PCR, the TCRdb table keeps only in-frame clones and is missing some. Altogether over a million clones are present, approximately 68% being singletons, with the ten largest covering approximately 1.5%. Sequencing used memory CD4+ T cells sorted from blood. The receptors were gathered from a man aged 18 to 30 in good health. The CDR3 runs from the conserved cysteine through the conserved F or W. D genes are given only for firm matches. Size is stated for part of the rows, as once, few or many counts, or as a class when the clone is expanded.

abundance	v_gene	j_gene	d_gene	CDR3aa	CDR3nt
once	TRBV19	TRBJ2-7	TRBD1	CASSRTGTGDYEQYF	TGTGCCAGTAGCAGAACCGGGACAGGGGATTACGAGCAGTACTTC
NA	TRBV11-2	TRBJ2-2	TRBD2	CASSFAGGSTGELFF	TGTGCCAGCAGCTTCGCGGGAGGCTCCACCGGGGAGCTGTTTTTT
NA	TRBV19	TRBJ1-5	NA	CASSMFGDQPQHF	TGTGCCAGTAGTATGTTTGGGGACCAGCCCCAGCATTTT
NA	TRBV15	TRBJ2-5	TRBD1	CATSSGTGKGQETQYF	TGTGCCACCAGCAGCGGGACAGGGAAGGGGCAAGAGACCCAGTACTTC
NA	TRBV6-5	TRBJ1-6	NA	CASSYVDNSPLHF	TGTGCCAGCAGTTACGTCGACAATTCACCCCTCCACTTT
NA	TRBV16	TRBJ1-5	TRBD1	CASSQTGGRGVQPQHF	TGTGCCAGCAGCCAAACAGGGGGGAGAGGGGTCCAGCCCCAGCATTTT
few	TRBV18	TRBJ1-1	NA	CASSRVEGNTEAFF	TGTGCCAGCTCACGAGTCGAGGGGAACACTGAAGCTTTCTTT
NA	TRBV11-1	TRBJ2-3	NA	CASSRSTSTDTQYF	TGTGCCAGCAGCAGATCGACTAGTACAGATACGCAGTATTTT
NA	TRBV9	TRBJ1-1	TRBD1	CASSPRQGNTEAFF	TGTGCCAGCAGCCCAAGACAGGGGAACACTGAAGCTTTCTTT
NA	TRBV2	TRBJ1-3	TRBD1	CASRETGTRDTIYF	TGTGCCAGCAGGGAGACAGGGACCCGGGACACCATATATTTT
NA	TRBV12-5	TRBJ2-1	TRBD1	CASGRDRGRSNEQFF	TGTGCTAGTGGTCGTGACAGGGGGCGCAGCAATGAGCAGTTCTTC
NA	TRBV19	TRBJ1-5	NA	CASSIGRIWGKTDQPQHF	TGTGCCAGTAGTATAGGCCGAATATGGGGGAAGACAGATCAGCCCCAGCATTTT
NA	TRBV7-2	TRBJ2-7	NA	CASSGGAAEQYF	TGTGCCAGCAGCGGGGGAGCCGCGGAGCAGTACTTC
NA	TRBV6-5	TRBJ2-5	NA	CASSRRGGGETQYF	TGTGCCAGCAGTCGCAGGGGAGGGGGAGAGACCCAGTACTTC
few	TRBV5-6	TRBJ1-5	NA	CASSLRRNQPQHF	TGTGCCAGCAGCTTGCGACGCAATCAGCCCCAGCATTTT
NA	TRBV6-1	TRBJ1-1	TRBD1	CASSEATGGVSEAFF	TGTGCCAGCAGTGAAGCTACAGGGGGCGTTTCTGAAGCTTTCTTT
NA	TRBV7-2	TRBJ2-3	NA	CASSLVQGGTQYF	TGTGCCAGCAGCTTAGTGCAGGGAGGTACGCAGTATTTT
few	TRBV21-1	TRBJ1-2	NA	CASSKDTGPRGYTF	TGTGCCAGCAGCAAAGACACAGGCCCCCGTGGCTACACCTTC
NA	TRBV7-3	TRBJ2-1	NA	CASRLGHQKTLEFF	TGTGCCAGCAGGTTGGGACACCAAAAGACCTTGGAGTTCTTC
NA	TRBV5-4	TRBJ2-1	TRBD2	CASSSTGRELNEQFF	TGTGCCAGCAGCTCCACGGGGCGGGAGTTGAATGAGCAGTTCTTC
NA	TRBV28	TRBJ2-5	NA	CAIRGGAAETQYF	TGTGCCATCAGGGGGGGGGCGGCGGAGACCCAGTACTTC
NA	TRBV7-2	TRBJ2-7	NA	CASSLGAAGPYF	TGTGCCAGCAGCTTAGGTGCAGCCGGCCCGTACTTC
NA	TRBV18	TRBJ2-5	NA	CASSPNQETQYF	TGTGCCAGCTCACCAAACCAAGAGACCCAGTACTTC
NA	TRBV6-6	TRBJ2-1	NA	CASSLTVAYNEQFF	TGTGCCAGCAGTCTTACTGTAGCCTACAATGAGCAGTTCTTC
few	TRBV7-9	TRBJ1-5	NA	CASGADNQPQHF	TGTGCCAGCGGGGCAGATAATCAGCCCCAGCATTTT
NA	TRBV12-5	TRBJ2-2	NA	CASGLVLTDSTGELFF	TGTGCTAGTGGTTTGGTACTCACAGACTCCACCGGGGAGCTGTTTTTT
NA	TRBV18	TRBJ2-4	NA	CASSPVQSKNIQYF	TGTGCCAGCTCACCTGTACAGTCCAAAAACATTCAGTACTTC
NA	TRBV28	TRBJ1-2	NA	CGTGTRTVEPFYGYTF	TGTGGCACAGGAACGAGGACGGTGGAGCCCTTCTATGGCTACACCTTC
few	TRBV27	TRBJ1-1	NA	CASSFGQVNTEAFF	TGTGCCAGCAGTTTTGGGCAGGTGAACACTGAAGCTTTCTTT
NA	TRBV11-2	TRBJ1-5	NA	CASSLTANQPQHF	TGTGCCAGCAGCTTAACAGCTAATCAGCCCCAGCATTTT
few	TRBV5-1	TRBJ2-7	TRBD1	CASSYRQGAYEQYF	TGCGCCAGCAGCTACAGACAGGGGGCCTACGAGCAGTACTTC
NA	TRBV7-6	TRBJ1-1	TRBD1	CASSLAGQGFTEAFF	TGTGCCAGCAGCTTAGCGGGACAGGGTTTCACTGAAGCTTTCTTT
NA	TRBV9	TRBJ2-7	NA	CASSDGGDFEQYF	TGTGCCAGCAGCGACGGAGGGGACTTCGAGCAGTACTTC
once	TRBV28	TRBJ1-5	NA	CASSPGLDQPQHF	TGTGCCAGCAGCCCAGGGTTAGATCAGCCCCAGCATTTT
NA	TRBV14	TRBJ1-5	NA	CASSQVQGQPQHF	TGTGCCAGCAGCCAAGTCCAGGGCCAGCCCCAGCATTTT
NA	TRBV29-1	TRBJ2-3	TRBD1	CSMGQTSTDTQYF	TGCAGCATGGGACAGACTAGCACAGATACGCAGTATTTT
many	TRBV28	TRBJ1-1	NA	CASSLQLGIGGDFF	TGTGCCAGCAGTCTTCAGCTCGGGATTGGCGGTGATTTCTTT
NA	TRBV19	TRBJ1-5	NA	CASSMPEGNQPQHF	TGTGCCAGTAGTATGCCCGAGGGCAATCAGCCCCAGCATTTT
NA	TRBV2	TRBJ1-5	NA	CASSEAGKQPQHF	TGTGCCAGCAGTGAGGCAGGGAAGCAGCCCCAGCATTTT
NA	TRBV5-3	TRBJ1-1	TRBD1	CARRYPRGRGTEAFF	TGTGCCAGAAGATACCCGAGGGGGCGGGGCACTGAAGCTTTCTTT
few	TRBV4-2	TRBJ1-5	NA	CASSREPREGQPQHF	TGTGCCAGCAGCCGCGAGCCCAGGGAAGGTCAGCCCCAGCATTTT
NA	TRBV2	TRBJ2-1	NA	CASSETDHLYNEQFF	TGTGCCAGCAGTGAAACGGACCACCTATACAATGAGCAGTTCTTC
NA	TRBV6-5	TRBJ1-6	TRBD1	CASRETGGPNSPLHF	TGTGCCAGCAGGGAGACAGGGGGCCCTAATTCACCCCTCCACTTT
NA	TRBV30	TRBJ1-1	NA	CAWRGAGMVTEAFF	TGTGCCTGGAGGGGGGCGGGTATGGTCACTGAAGCTTTCTTT
few	TRBV7-2	TRBJ2-5	TRBD2	CASSLFLGLVSETQYF	TGTGCCAGCAGCTTATTTTTGGGACTAGTGAGTGAGACCCAGTACTTC